One sample yielded the 32 T cell receptor beta chains listed below, sequenced in a study of cytomegalovirus exposure and HLA in healthy donors. Measured with immunoSEQ multiplex PCR; TCRdb has only the in-frame clones, and not every one. The repertoire holds 200,000 to 300,000 clones, with 75% to 90% as singletons. Sequencing input: PBMCs. These receptors all come from a woman in her twenties or thirties in good health and CMV-seropositive.

The V and J genes are TRBV4-2 and TRBJ1-1; D is unclear. Trimming removed 1 base from V and 3 bases from J, with 3 bases in between. The germline V gene encodes CDR1 LGHNA and CDR2 YNFKEQ. The CDR3 is made up of 12 amino acids. Here the CDR3 reads CASSQGDTEAFF. Written as DNA, the CDR3 is TGTGCCAGCAGCCAAGGAGACACTGAAGCTTTCTTT.

J is TRBJ2-7 and V is TRBV19; 8 nucleotides line up with TRBD2. V shed 3 bases, J shed 4 bases, and the junction held 11 bases outside the gene matches. This CDR3 is built from 16 residues. Germline CDR1 is LNHDA and CDR2 is SQIVND (reference sequence). For the CDR3, the DNA is TGTGCCAGTAGTATTGGTCTGAGGCCTAGCGGGTACGAGCAGTACTTC. As protein: CASSIGLRPSGYEQYF.

V gene TRBV28 combines with J gene TRBJ1-2, with 8 positions matching TRBD1. CDR3 length: 14 residues. Germline CDR1 and CDR2: MDHEN and SYDVKM. V lost 5 bases to trimming and J lost 3 bases; unmatched junction nucleotides: 5. The CDR3 DNA reads TGTGCCAGCAGTCCCCCGGACAGGGACTATGGCTACACCTTC. As protein: CASSPPDRDYGYTF.

The chain combines TRBV6-1 with TRBJ1-4; maybe TRBD1 (6 bases). The CDR3 is made up of 15 amino acids. The V end lost 8 bases, the J end lost 3 bases, and 16 bases lay between the germline ends. CDR1 is MNHNS and CDR2 is SASEGT in the germline V gene. CDR3 protein: CASSSGTRPNEKLFF. Written as DNA, the CDR3 is TGTGCCAGCTCTTCGGGGACAAGACCTAATGAAAAACTGTTTTTT.

The gene calls are TRBV11-2 and TRBJ1-2; 7 nucleotides line up with TRBD1. V was pared by 0 bases and J by 8 bases, with 3 bases of the junction left unmatched. Per germline, CDR1 SGHAT and CDR2 FQNNGV. The CDR3 totals 13 residues. The CDR3 region has the DNA TGTGCCAGCAGCTTAGACAGGGGGTACGGCTACACCTTC. It encodes CASSLDRGYGYTF.

This clone was detected only once. The chain employs TRBV5-1 and TRBJ1-2; D is unresolved. Germline CDR1 SGHRS, CDR2 YFSETQ. V lost 0 bases and J lost 6, with 9 bases in between. The CDR3 contains 13 residues. CDR3 DNA sequence: TGCGCCAGCAGCTTGGTATCGGGAAATGGCTACACCTTC. Encoded protein: CASSLVSGNGYTF.

The chain uses TRBV6-1 and TRBJ1-2, with 8 nucleotides matching TRBD1. The V and J ends lost 6 bases and 3 bases, in that order; junction bases with no gene match: 3. There are 13 residues in the CDR3. CDR1 is MNHNS, CDR2 SASEGT, per germline. The CDR3 loop is CASSPGGDYGYTF. DNA of the CDR3: TGTGCCAGCAGCCCAGGGGGCGACTATGGCTACACCTTC.

The gene calls are TRBV9 and TRBJ1-3; no clear D. The ends were cut back, 1 base at V and 2 bases at J, with 4 bases in the middle. The CDR3 sequence is 13 residues long. The germline V gene has CDR1 SGDLS and CDR2 YYNGEE. The DNA of the CDR3 is TGTGCCAGCAGCGTATATACTGGAAACACCATATATTTT. Amino acids: CASSVYTGNTIYF.

This clone was recorded only once. The chain couples TRBV30 to TRBJ1-4; the D is unclear. CDR1 and CDR2 (germline): GTSNPN, SVGIG (reference sequence). Trimming removed 2 bases at V and 0 bases at J, with 7 bases between. CDR3 size: 14 residues. The chain's CDR3 is CAWSQSATNEKLFF. As DNA, the CDR3 is TGTGCCTGGAGTCAGTCCGCAACTAATGAAAAACTGTTTTTT.

This chain uses TRBV7-2 with TRBJ1-5; tentative D call: TRBD1 (6 bases). This CDR3 spans 14 amino acids. From germline, CDR1 is SGHTA and CDR2 FQGNSA. V was cut by 4 bases and J by 6 bases, with 13 bases left in between. The CDR3 loop reads CASSSQGGGQPQHF. CDR3 coding DNA: TGTGCCAGCAGCTCACAGGGAGGGGGTCAGCCCCAGCATTTT.

The V gene is TRBV28, the J gene TRBJ1-1; the D gene is possibly TRBD1 (6 bases). This CDR3 contains 11 residues. With 6 bases removed from V and 7 bases from J, the gap between germline ends came to 9 bases. Looked up from germline, CDR1 is MDHEN and CDR2 is SYDVKM. CDR3 DNA sequence: TGTGCCAGCAGGACAGGCTTTGAAGCTTTCTTT. This encodes CASRTGFEAFF.

The CDR3 loop is CASSLGAGNSAGYNEQFF. CDR3 DNA sequence: TGTGCCAGCAGCTTAGGAGCGGGAAACTCCGCGGGGTACAATGAGCAGTTCTTC. The rearrangement links TRBV7-9 to TRBJ2-1, with TRBD2 matching 7 bases. The germline gives CDR1 SEHNR, CDR2 FQNEAQ (reference sequence). The CDR3 runs to 18 residues. V lost 1 base and J lost 4; bases outside the gene matches: 13. The entire variable domain, with the rest obtained from reference TRBV7-9 and TRBJ2-1, is as follows: DTGVSQNPRHKITKRGQNVTFRCDPISEHNRLYWYRQTLGQGPEFLTYFQNEAQLEKSRLLSDRFSAERPKGSFSTLEIQRTEQGDSAMYLCASSLGAGNSAGYNEQFFGPGTRLTVL.

This chain connects TRBV27 to TRBJ2-1; the match to TRBD1 covers 10 bases. CDR3 length: 15 amino acids. V lost 5 bases and J lost 8; bases outside the gene matches: 9. In germline, CDR1 is MNHEY, CDR2 SMNVEV (reference sequence). CDR3 nucleotide sequence: TGTGCCAGCAGTGAATGGGGACAGGGGAAACATGAGCAGTTCTTC. Amino acids: CASSEWGQGKHEQFF.

The rearrangement links TRBV7-9 to TRBJ1-1, with D unresolved. Germline CDR1 and CDR2: SEHNR and FQNEAQ (reference sequence). V was clipped by 5 bases and J by 2 bases, with 6 bases between them. The CDR3 spans 12 residues. CDR3 nucleotides: TGTGCCAGCAGCCGCCTAAACACTGAAGCTTTCTTT. This codes for CASSRLNTEAFF.

Only a few counts were recorded for this clone. V and J are TRBV9 and TRBJ1-2, with unresolved D. The CDR3 has 13 amino acids. From germline, CDR1 is SGDLS and CDR2 YYNGEE. Trimming removed 6 bases from V and 4 bases from J, with 13 bases in between. The chain's CDR3 is CASKRAGTYGYTF. The DNA for the CDR3 is TGTGCCAGCAAGCGGGCAGGAACCTATGGCTACACCTTC.

The chain is built from TRBV9 and TRBJ1-2, with 8 bases fitting TRBD1. This CDR3 region has 15 residues. Germline assignment: CDR1 SGDLS and CDR2 YYNGEE. V was clipped by 3 bases and J by 0 bases; unmatched bases: 4. CDR3 nucleotides: TGTGCCAGCAGCGGACAGGGGCCAGCTAACTATGGCTACACCTTC. Translating gives CASSGQGPANYGYTF.

This clone has only one observation. The chain recombines TRBV27 with TRBJ2-1; 9 bases line up with TRBD1. The CDR3 is 15 residues long. Germline values: CDR1 MNHEY, CDR2 SMNVEV (reference sequence). After removal of 5 bases from V and 8 bases from J, the junction contained 10 bases not matched to a gene. CDR3 in DNA: TGTGCCAGCAGTCGACAGGACAGGGGAAGCCATGAGCAGTTCTTC. Protein product: CASSRQDRGSHEQFF.

The chain combines TRBV18 with TRBJ2-6; TRBD1 aligns across 8 bases. Germline CDR1 is KGHSH and CDR2 is LQKENI. V gave up 3 bases and J gave up 2 bases; unmatched junction bases: 0. This CDR3 contains 15 residues. The DNA of the CDR3 is TGTGCCAGCTCACCGACAGGGGCTGGGGCCAACGTCCTGACTTTC. This translates into CASSPTGAGANVLTF.

This chain joins TRBV6-1 and TRBJ1-1; the D gene is possibly TRBD1 (5 bases). Germline loops: CDR1 MNHNS, CDR2 SASEGT. Deletions cut 7 bases from V and 1 base from J, with 10 bases between. CDR3 length equals 13 residues. The CDR3 sequence: CASTRQPNTEAFF. In DNA, the CDR3 is TGTGCCAGCACCAGACAGCCGAACACTGAAGCTTTCTTT.

The genes are TRBV5-4 and TRBJ2-1, with D possibly being TRBD2 (6 bases). Trimming left V 1 base short and J 7 bases short, with 12 bases between. The CDR3 is made up of 14 amino acids. Germline values: CDR1 SGHNT, CDR2 YYREEE (reference sequence). CDR3 nucleotide sequence: TGTGCCAGCAGCTTGCAGGCTAGCGATAATGAGCAGTTCTTC. It encodes CASSLQASDNEQFF.

The CDR3 spells CASSLSPALDRETQYF. CDR3 nucleotides: TGTGCCAGCAGTTTATCTCCTGCCCTAGACCGGGAGACCCAGTACTTC. The gene calls are TRBV27 and TRBJ2-5, with D unresolved. Trimming removed 0 bases at V and 5 bases at J, with 16 bases between. The germline V gene has CDR1 MNHEY and CDR2 SMNVEV (reference sequence). CDR3 length: 16 amino acids.

In its sample, this clone was seen once. The rearrangement joins TRBV5-1 to TRBJ2-7; D is unresolved. This CDR3 spans 15 amino acids. Germline assignment: CDR1 SGHRS and CDR2 YFSETQ. Trimming pared 6 bases from V and 0 bases from J, leaving 16 bases between. The CDR3 is CASKTTDRSSYEQYF. The CDR3 coding sequence is TGCGCCAGCAAAACAACCGACCGGAGCTCCTACGAGCAGTACTTC.

Worth noting for this clone: In the same sample, other DNA sequences code for this CDR3. The rearrangement uses TRBV19 and TRBJ2-7; D remains ambiguous. The CDR3 length is 14 residues. The germline V gene encodes CDR1 LNHDA and CDR2 SQIVND (reference sequence). The ends were cut back, 0 bases at V and 1 base at J, with 7 bases in the middle. The DNA for the CDR3 is TGTGCCAGTAGTATAGATCACAGTTCCTACGAGCAGTACTTC. This gives the protein CASSIDHSSYEQYF.

The chain employs TRBV7-2 and TRBJ2-7, with a tentative D call TRBD1 (6 bases). The germline gives CDR1 SGHTA, CDR2 FQGNSA. V lost 4 bases to trimming and J lost 2 bases, with 15 bases between them. The CDR3 consists of 15 residues. CDR3 protein: CASSSGTSFPYEQYF. The CDR3 nucleotides read TGTGCCAGCAGCTCCGGGACAAGTTTTCCCTACGAGCAGTACTTC.

The chain combines TRBV19 with TRBJ2-7; no definite D call. The V and J ends lost 0 bases and 4 bases respectively, with 7 bases between them. Germline V gene data show CDR1 as LNHDA and CDR2 as SQIVND (reference sequence). The CDR3 totals 13 residues. In DNA form, the CDR3 reads TGTGCCAGTAGTATAGATCGAACTTACGAGCAGTACTTC. Its protein is CASSIDRTYEQYF.

The chain carries TRBV12-5 and TRBJ1-5, with 11 bases aligning to TRBD1. V trimming: 7 bases; J trimming: 4 bases; junction bases outside the gene matches: 9. CDR3 length equals 16 residues. Germline CDR1 LGHNT, CDR2 FRNRAP. The CDR3 region has the DNA TGTGCTAGTGCCCCGATGGGACAGGGGGGGAATCAGCCCCAGCATTTT. It specifies CASAPMGQGGNQPQHF.

The V call is TRBV5-6, the J call TRBJ2-5, with 7 bases matching TRBD2. The CDR3 loop spans 14 amino acids. V gave up 0 bases and J gave up 4 bases; unmatched junction bases: 3. CDR1 is SGHDT, CDR2 YYEEEE, per germline. CDR3 protein: CASSLGWEGETQYF. The CDR3 coding sequence is TGTGCCAGCAGCTTGGGATGGGAGGGAGAGACCCAGTACTTC. The full variable domain, its missing parts supplied by reference TRBV5-6 and TRBJ2-5, is DAGVTQSPTHLIKTRGQQVTLRCSPKSGHDTVSWYQQALGQGPQFIFQYYEEEERQRGNFPDRFSGHQFPNYSSELNVNALLLGDSALYLCASSLGWEGETQYFGPGTRLLVL.

The chain couples TRBV19 to TRBJ1-5; D may be TRBD1 (5 bases). The CDR3 contains 18 residues. Germline assignment: CDR1 LNHDA and CDR2 SQIVND (reference sequence). Trimming took off 3 bases at V and 3 bases at J, with 21 bases between the two ends. Here the CDR3 DNA reads TGTGCCAGTAGTATCTTAGTGGGGCAGCGGGGTTCCAATCAGCCCCAGCATTTT. It codes for CASSILVGQRGSNQPQHF.

This chain connects TRBV4-1 to TRBJ2-7; 9 nucleotides align to TRBD2. This CDR3 has 15 amino acids. V lost 5 bases to trimming and J lost 0 bases; unmatched junction nucleotides: 5. Germline V lookup: CDR1 MGHRA, CDR2 YSYEKL. Written as DNA, the CDR3 is TGCGCCAGCAGCGCCCGACTAGCGGACTCCTACGAGCAGTACTTC. Translated, it gives CASSARLADSYEQYF.

The genes are TRBV11-3 and TRBJ1-1; D possibly corresponds to TRBD1 (5 bases). CDR1 SGHNT and CDR2 YENEEA come from the germline V gene. The germline V and J ends were trimmed by 2 bases and 6 bases, with 10 bases remaining between them. There are 13 residues in the CDR3. Here the CDR3 reads CASSLHRRAEAFF. The CDR3 DNA reads TGTGCCAGCAGCTTACACAGGAGAGCTGAAGCTTTCTTT.

The V gene is TRBV7-9, the J gene TRBJ1-2; 9 nucleotides match TRBD1. V shed 6 bases, J shed 4 bases, and the junction held 9 bases outside the gene matches. There are 15 residues in the CDR3. Germline CDR1 reads SEHNR; CDR2 reads FQNEAQ (reference sequence). CDR3 sequence reads: CASSFTGGGSYGYTF. CDR3 bases: TGTGCCAGCAGTTTTACAGGGGGCGGATCCTATGGCTACACCTTC.

The V and J genes are TRBV4-2 and TRBJ2-7; D is perhaps TRBD2 (5 bases). The CDR3 sequence is 14 residues long. The V gene's germline CDR1 is LGHNA and CDR2 YNFKEQ. V gave up 1 base and J gave up 0 bases, with 7 bases separating them. The CDR3 bases are TGTGCCAGCAGCCAAGTCGGAGGCTCCTACGAGCAGTACTTC. This codes for CASSQVGGSYEQYF.